The source of this T cell receptor beta chain is a study of human T cells and chemical hapten exposure. Study-wide background: Subjects had 2% DPC placed on about 2 cm by about 2 cm of upper inner arm skin for sensitization. Patch tests of 0.01% DPC on the upper back were read at 6 days.

Study observations and caveats: In comparison with controls, expanded TCRs gave rise to a significantly larger number of large CDR3 similarity clusters.

Of note for this clonotype: Its specificity is unknown.

Time point specified: pre-sensitization, week 0. Treatment of the sample: therapeutic diphenylcyclopropenone sensitization with weekly scalp DPC. TCRdb processed the RACE reads anew with MiXCR; each CDR3 protein has one entry. In the table there are roughly 120,000 distinct CDR3 sequences, roughly 13% of which are singletons. The CDR3 length is 11 residues. The ends were cut back, 1 base at V and 6 bases at J, with 1 base in the middle. Germline V gives CDR1 MGHDK, CDR2 SYGVNS. The receptor was derived from a woman under 30 with alopecia areata. Some clones in this sample may be carry-over from other donors' samples. This specimen was whole blood, taken in connection with sensitization to the hapten diphenylcyclopropenone (DPC). The chain recombines TRBV25-1 with TRBJ1-3; the D is unclear. CDR3 nucleotides: TGTGCCAGCAGTGAATTAAACACCATATATTTT. It yields the protein CASSELNTIYF.